This T cell receptor (beta chain) emerged from a study of blood T cell repertoires in COVID-19. Study summary: Acute-phase and convalescent COVID-19 samples originated in the United States, Italy and Spain.

Assignment of participants to cohorts was predicated upon participant-reported clinical history. People in the exposed group encountered a COVID-19 case within 2 weeks before entering the study. CDR1 is MNHEY and CDR2 is SVGEGT in the germline V gene. This CDR3 region has 12 residues. The junction had 2 bases not matched to a gene; V was cut back by 6 bases and J by 6 bases. Authors' processing steps: Reference gene primer amplification in the assay estimated nucleated cell counts. TCRdb keeps only in-frame clones here, not all; method: immunoSEQ multiplex PCR. For V, J and clone size, that table is used; D and trimming come from the DNA. The data show around 330,000 clones, with about 85% seen just once and about 2% held by the top ten.

The specimen sequenced was PBMCs or T cells enriched from blood (not recorded which). The chain uses TRBV6-2 or TRBV6-3 and TRBJ2-1, with TRBD2 matching over 7 bases. The source of this sequence is a woman aged 25 to 39 who had been exposed to COVID-19. DNA of the CDR3: TGTGCCAGCAGCTGGACTAGCAATGAGCAGTTCTTC. It specifies CASSWTSNEQFF.